The next 27 T cell receptor beta chains were all read from a single sample in a study of PD-L1 blockade in urothelial cancer. Time point indicated: peripheral blood 6 weeks after treatment start. Profiling relied on immunoSEQ multiplex PCR, and the TCRdb table lists in-frame clones only, not all of them. The table records some 110,000 clones, less than 95% of them present only once. Source: PBMCs, taken around atezolizumab (anti-PD-L1) treatment. The receptor source for this set is a man between 60 and 75 years old with urothelial cancer.

This clone turned up a few times. The chain has TRBV7-2 and TRBJ2-5, with a weak D call TRBD2 (5 bases). V lost 1 base, J lost 5 bases, and 14 bases lay in between. CDR1 and CDR2 (germline): SGHTA, FQGNSA. The CDR3 totals 15 residues. CDR3 nucleotide sequence: TGTGCCAGCAGCTTAGGAGGGTCACTGGCGGAGACCCAGTACTTC. Protein: CASSLGGSLAETQYF.

V usage is TRBV5-6 and J usage is TRBJ2-7; TRBD1 aligns across 9 bases. The CDR3 is made up of 14 amino acids. Germline V gives CDR1 SGHDT, CDR2 YYEEEE. V trimming: 3 bases; J trimming: 3 bases; junction bases outside the gene matches: 4. CDR3 coding DNA: TGTGCCAGCAGCTCCGGGACAGGGTACTACGAGCAGTACTTC. Amino acid sequence: CASSSGTGYYEQYF.

This clone occurred once. The chain uses TRBV2 and TRBJ2-3; the D gene is possibly TRBD2 (6 bases). This CDR3 has 17 amino acids. Trimming shortened V by 3 bases and J by 0 bases, and 16 bases separated the two germline ends. CDR1 and CDR2 from the germline V gene are SNHLY and FYNNEI. The CDR3 is CASSDWRGATSTDTQYF. DNA of the CDR3: TGTGCCAGCAGTGACTGGCGGGGAGCTACTAGCACAGATACGCAGTATTTT.

As to this clone: This sample also contains other DNA sequences that code for the same CDR3. The V gene is TRBV7-3, the J gene TRBJ2-1, with 11 positions matching TRBD2. Germline V gene lookup returns CDR1 SGHTA and CDR2 FQGTGA. After removal of 4 bases from V and 8 bases from J, the junction contained 7 bases not matched to a gene. CDR3 length: 15 amino acids. The CDR3 loop reads CASSSTGTSGDEQFF. The CDR3 region has the DNA TGTGCCAGCAGCTCAACCGGGACTAGCGGCGATGAGCAGTTCTTC.

The table lists this clone with a count of one. This rearrangement joins TRBV5-5 to TRBJ1-2; TRBD1 matches 7 bases. V was clipped by 1 base and J by 0 bases; unmatched bases: 6. CDR1 and CDR2 from the germline V gene are SGHKS and YYEKEE (reference sequence). This CDR3 has 16 residues. The CDR3 nucleotides read TGTGCCAGCAGCTTGTTATCAGGGGGATCTAACTATGGCTACACCTTC. Residues: CASSLLSGGSNYGYTF.

This sequence joins TRBV29-1 and TRBJ2-1; 11 bases are shared with TRBD2. The CDR3 sequence is 16 residues long. CDR1 is SQVTM and CDR2 is ANQGSEA in the germline V gene. V was pared by 4 bases and J by 0 bases, with 5 bases of the junction left unmatched. This CDR3 is CSVGTSGGPSYNEQFF. CDR3 DNA: TGCAGCGTTGGTACTAGCGGGGGACCCTCCTACAATGAGCAGTTCTTC.

The CDR3 region has the DNA TGTGCCAGCTCACTAGACAGGGCTAATCAGCCCCAGCATTTT. This codes for CASSLDRANQPQHF. The V call is TRBV18, the J call TRBJ1-5; TRBD1 aligns across 7 bases. CDR1 and CDR2 from the germline V gene are KGHSH and LQKENI. Trimming took 4 bases from V and 4 from J; bases not matched to a gene: 4. The CDR3 has 14 amino acids.

The J gene is TRBJ2-3, the V gene TRBV28; D perhaps matches TRBD1 (6 bases). V gave up 0 bases and J gave up 6 bases, with 19 bases separating them. The CDR3 length is 17 residues. Germline CDR1 reads MDHEN; CDR2 reads SYDVKM. CDR3 loop: CASSLWTPSEGDDTQYF. CDR3 in DNA: TGTGCCAGCAGTTTATGGACCCCGAGCGAGGGGGACGATACGCAGTATTTT.

The chain recombines TRBV30 with TRBJ1-1; D is unclear. Germline V gene data show CDR1 as GTSNPN and CDR2 as SVGIG (reference sequence). This CDR3 region has 12 residues. V lost 8 bases, J lost 6 bases, and 16 bases lay in between. As DNA, the CDR3 is TGTGCCCAGAGTGCGGGGATCGCTGAAGCTTTCTTT. It yields the protein CAQSAGIAEAFF.

The gene calls are TRBV21-1 and TRBJ2-7; the table gives TRBD1 as D, unverified against the DNA. TRBV21-1 is designated a pseudogene. This CDR3 spans 16 amino acids. CDR3 coding DNA: TGTGCCAGCAGCAAAGGTAACCGGGACAGGGTCCACGAGCAGTACTTC. The encoded protein is CASSKGNRDRVHEQYF.

The rearrangement links TRBV9 to TRBJ2-1; no definite D call. The germline gives CDR1 SGDLS, CDR2 YYNGEE. The CDR3 is 16 residues long. V dropped 0 bases and J dropped 2 bases, with 12 bases sitting between them. The DNA for the CDR3 is TGTGCCAGCAGCGTAGATGCGGAGCCAACCTACAATGAGCAGTTCTTC. It translates to CASSVDAEPTYNEQFF.

This CDR3 is CASSDRGLAGYNEQFF. The CDR3 DNA follows: TGTGCCAGCAGTGATAGGGGGCTAGCGGGATACAATGAGCAGTTCTTC. The chain carries TRBV6-4 and TRBJ2-1, with 9 nucleotides matching TRBD2. Germline CDR1 is MRHNA and CDR2 is SNTAGT. V lost 3 bases, J lost 4 bases, and 7 bases stayed unmatched. The CDR3 spans 16 residues.

The V gene is TRBV4-3, the J gene TRBJ2-1; 12 bases fit TRBD2. CDR1 is LGHNA, CDR2 YSLEER, per germline. This CDR3 spans 15 amino acids. Trimming at V came to 0 bases and at J to 13 bases, leaving 7 bases not matched to a gene. DNA for the CDR3: TGCGCCAGCAGCCAAGATTTTACTAGCGGGAGGCTCCAGTTCTTC. It translates to CASSQDFTSGRLQFF.

This clone showed up just once. The chain employs TRBV18 and TRBJ1-5, with 10 bases that match TRBD1. The CDR3 runs to 15 residues. Losses at the gene ends were 1 base for V and 5 bases for J; bases not matched to a gene: 2. Germline values: CDR1 KGHSH, CDR2 LQKENI. The CDR3 nucleotides read TGTGCCAGCTCACCACGACAGGGGGCTGATCAGCCCCAGCATTTT. Amino acids: CASSPRQGADQPQHF. The full variable domain, with the rest looked up from reference TRBV18 and TRBJ1-5, is NAGVMQNPRHLVRRRGQEARLRCSPMKGHSHVYWYRQLPEEGLKFMVYLQKENIIDESGMPKERFSAEFPKEGPSILRIQQVVRGDSAAYFCASSPRQGADQPQHFGDGTRLSIL.

V and J are TRBV19 and TRBJ1-2, with TRBD1 matching 8 bases. CDR1 LNHDA and CDR2 SQIVND come from the germline V gene (reference sequence). The CDR3 sequence is 14 residues long. Trimming removed 4 bases from V and 4 bases from J; junction bases left unmatched: 5. The CDR3 sequence: CASSTGQGPYGYTF. Written as DNA, the CDR3 is TGTGCCAGTAGTACCGGACAGGGTCCCTATGGCTACACCTTC.

This rearrangement joins TRBV7-2 to TRBJ2-3; 14 bases fit TRBD2. Germline lookup yields CDR1 SGHTA and CDR2 FQGNSA. The length of the CDR3 is 16 residues. J gave up 6 bases and V 5 bases, and 7 bases lay outside the gene matches. The CDR3 DNA reads as TGTGCCAGCAGCAAGACTAGCGGGGGGGTCCAGGATACGCAGTATTTT. This codes for CASSKTSGGVQDTQYF.

This chain links TRBV28 with TRBJ2-7; TRBD2 matches at 9 bases. J gave up 5 bases and V 5 bases, and 13 bases lay outside the gene matches. The CDR3 length is 16 residues. The V gene's germline CDR1 is MDHEN and CDR2 SYDVKM. The CDR3 DNA is TGTGCCAGCAGTGGGACTAGCAGGGGGGGTATAGACGAGCAGTACTTC. This sequence encodes CASSGTSRGGIDEQYF.

This rearrangement joins TRBV4-2 to TRBJ2-1, with a possible D match to TRBD2 (5 bases). CDR3 length: 17 amino acids. V gave up 3 bases and J gave up 5 bases, with 20 bases separating them. The germline gives CDR1 LGHNA, CDR2 YNFKEQ. The CDR3 bases are TGTGCCAGCAGCCATGGACGACTCCAGCGGTTTGACAATGAGCAGTTCTTC. It translates to CASSHGRLQRFDNEQFF.

The chain uses TRBV7-2 and TRBJ1-2, with 8 positions matching TRBD1. V dropped 5 bases and J dropped 6; count of bases not matched to a gene: 8. CDR1 is SGHTA, CDR2 FQGNSA, per germline. The length of the CDR3 is 14 residues. The CDR3 bases are TGTGCCAGCAGCGTCATTCAGGGGGCGAATGGCTACACCTTC. Its protein product is CASSVIQGANGYTF. Filled out from reference TRBV7-2 and TRBJ1-2, the complete variable domain reads GAGVSQSPSNKVTEKGKDVELRCDPISGHTALYWYRQSLGQGLEFLIYFQGNSAPDKSGLPSDRFSAERTGGSVSTLTIQRTQQEDSAVYLCASSVIQGANGYTFGSGTRLTVV.

This clone was seen once. This chain uses TRBV5-1 with TRBJ2-4; D is perhaps TRBD1 (5 bases). Germline CDR1 reads SGHRS; CDR2 reads YFSETQ. Between the trimmed V and J ends, which lost 2 bases and 4 bases, there was a span of 10 bases. The CDR3 is made up of 14 amino acids. The CDR3: CASSLTGQKNIQYF. CDR3 in DNA: TGCGCCAGCAGCTTAACTGGACAAAAAAACATTCAGTACTTC.

The chain's CDR3 is CAISEGRGLGYTF. The DNA for the CDR3 is TGTGCCATCAGTGAGGGCAGGGGGCTTGGCTACACCTTC. The gene calls are TRBV10-3 and TRBJ1-2; 8 nucleotides line up with TRBD1. Germline V CDR1 and CDR2: ENHRY, SYGVKD. The CDR3 sequence is 13 residues long. V shed 2 bases, J shed 7 bases, and the junction held 3 bases outside the gene matches.

The chain is built from TRBV11-2 and TRBJ1-1; TRBD1 matches 8 bases. The J segment lost 3 bases and the V segment lost 5 bases, leaving 2 bases of the junction unmatched. The CDR3 contains 13 residues. CDR1 and CDR2 (germline): SGHAT, FQNNGV. The CDR3 bases are TGTGCCAGCAGCAAGGACAGGGACACTGAAGCTTTCTTT. Translated, it gives CASSKDRDTEAFF.

The CDR3: CASRDTGTSPLHF. The CDR3 nucleotides are TGTGCCAGCAGAGATACAGGGACCTCACCCCTCCACTTT. V gene TRBV6-5 combines with J gene TRBJ1-6; tentative D call: TRBD1 (6 bases). This CDR3 is built from 13 residues. Trimming shortened V by 6 bases and J by 10 bases, and 13 bases separated the two germline ends. Germline V CDR1 and CDR2: MNHEY, SVGAGI.

The chain is built from TRBV5-1 and TRBJ1-6; tentative D call: TRBD1 (5 bases). The CDR3 is 16 amino acids. V shed 1 base and J shed 0 bases, with 8 bases lying between them. Looked up from germline, CDR1 is SGHRS and CDR2 is YFSETQ. CDR3 in amino acids: CASSLTQGSYNSPLHF. The CDR3 region has the DNA TGCGCCAGCAGCTTGACTCAGGGCTCCTATAATTCACCCCTCCACTTT.

The rearrangement uses TRBV4-1 and TRBJ2-7; D might be TRBD1 (6 bases). The CDR3 has 15 amino acids. Germline assignment: CDR1 MGHRA and CDR2 YSYEKL. Trimming took 6 bases from V and 3 from J, leaving 18 bases between them. The CDR3 nucleotides are TGCGCCAGCAGTCGTCGATCTCAGGGGAACTACGAGCAGTACTTC. Its translation is CASSRRSQGNYEQYF.

The chain is built from TRBV10-3 and TRBJ2-7; TRBD2 is a possible D gene (6 bases). Germline V gives CDR1 ENHRY, CDR2 SYGVKD. Trimming removed 0 bases at V and 4 bases at J, with 10 bases between. The CDR3 runs to 14 residues. This chain's CDR3 is CAISESGGRYEQYF. The CDR3 nucleotides are TGTGCCATCAGTGAGTCGGGGGGTCGGTACGAGCAGTACTTC.

This rearrangement joins TRBV7-9 to TRBJ2-7, with a possible D match to TRBD1 (6 bases). CDR1 and CDR2 from the germline V gene are SEHNR and FQNEAQ (reference sequence). Deletions cut 1 base from V and 6 bases from J, with 19 bases between. The CDR3 totals 16 residues. CDR3 in DNA: TGTGCCAGCAGCTTAGGTCGCGCAGGGGCCTCGGTCGAGCAGTACTTC. It encodes CASSLGRAGASVEQYF.